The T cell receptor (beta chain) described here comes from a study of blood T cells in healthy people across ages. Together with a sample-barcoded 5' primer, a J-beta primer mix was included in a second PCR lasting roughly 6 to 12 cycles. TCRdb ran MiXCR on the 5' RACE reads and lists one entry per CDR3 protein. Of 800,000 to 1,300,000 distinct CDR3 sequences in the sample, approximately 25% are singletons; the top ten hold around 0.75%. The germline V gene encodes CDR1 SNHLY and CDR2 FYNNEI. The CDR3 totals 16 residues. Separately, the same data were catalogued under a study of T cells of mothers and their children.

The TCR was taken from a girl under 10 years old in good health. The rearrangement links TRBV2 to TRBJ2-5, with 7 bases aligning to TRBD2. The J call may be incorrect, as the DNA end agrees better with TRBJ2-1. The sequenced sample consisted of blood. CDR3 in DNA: TGTGCCAGCAGGGGTGTGCGGGAGCCCCTCTACAATGAGCAGTTCTTC. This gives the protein CASRGVREPLYNEQFF.